This T cell receptor beta chain was documented in a study of shared clonotypes between healthy human individuals (dated by TCRdb to about 2020). With respect to the entire study: A couple of women and a few men aged 18 to 49 years were included in the cohort. The study deeply sequenced blood TCR repertoires of five healthy adults to estimate repertoire size and the extent of clonotype sharing between individuals. For each donor, three plates each were used for CD4 naive and CD4 memory, two plates were used for CD8 naive, and one plate was used for CD8 memory. To increase sequencing depth and limit assay-specific biases, TCR repertoire library preparation and sequencing were carried out by different laboratories using diverse techniques. Per donor, leukapheresis produced somewhere between about 0.85 and 8.9 billion PBMCs. General findings and caveats noted by the study authors: Even with the large sequencing depth, rarefaction of the sorted-subset datasets indicated that sequencing was incomplete. Because the study included only a small number of donors, the genetic and exposure-history diversity represented was limited. Estimated clonotype richness was generally larger for naive than for memory subsets. Sampling was restricted to blood, and TCR repertoires in tissue are likely to differ from TCR repertoires in blood. Sharing across several donors was observed for about 4.8% of naive CD4, over 3% of naive CD8, 2% to 2.5% of memory CD4, and around 0.4% of memory CD8 clonotypes. Based on pairwise subsampling, the degree of clonotype sharing among donors was expected to be affected by sequencing depth. Compared with non-shared clonotypes, the clonotypes found in all four sorted-subset donors had higher generation probabilities.

Via the germline V gene (reference sequence), CDR1 is MNHEY and CDR2 SMNVEV. Including cysteine and phenylalanine, the CDR3 has 15 amino acids. This entry keeps only the CDR3 DNA: 45 bases, framed from base 1. For this chain, trimming is 5 bases at the V end and 9 bases at the J end, and the number of junction bases without a gene match is 13. TCR CDR3 regions were amplified from genomic DNA by multiplex PCR using the deep immunoSEQ assay. For each cell subset, the extracted genomic DNA was distributed evenly across all wells of several immunoSEQ 96-well plates, and each plate served as one replicate. For sorted subsets, each replicate PCR was loaded with around 200 ng genomic DNA, equivalent to 25,000 to 30,000 T cell genomes. The purified libraries were quantified using a Qubit 3.0 fluorometer, sized with a Bioanalyzer 2100, and then quantified again using the KAPA Library Quantification kit. Every immunoSEQ 96-well plate was sequenced on a dedicated single-read 150-cycle Illumina NextSeq 550 flow cell. The authors processed their data as follows. The immunoSEQ output contained only junctional sequences without quality scores, so filtering could not match that applied to full-length reads. Sequences were annotated with PyIR, a Python wrapper for IgBLAST v1.9, using IMGT germline references to assign V/J genes and CDR3. Reads with weak V/J assignments (E-value above 1e-6), missing CDR3, stop codons, out-of-frame junctions, or ambiguous translated residues were removed. V3J clonotypes were defined by identical inferred V gene, J gene, and CDR3 amino acid sequence. Percentage overlap between repertoires was calculated by dividing the number of shared unique clonotypes by the size of the smaller repertoire. Richness of each repertoire was evaluated using RTK rarefaction, the Chao1 estimator, and Recon v2.1 estimates of unobserved clonotypes. Generation probabilities for all TCRbeta clonotypes obtained by the gDNA method from a handful of donors were computed using OLGA. Here the immuneACCESS table is served through TCRdb, limited to in-frame sequences with V and J called. Missing clones are a known gap in these copies; in checked studies unresolved V genes cover under half, and the rest lacks a known reason. Clonal size and the V and J genes are those of that table, whereas D and trimming came from the DNA. Counted in this sample were 2,500,000 or so clones; under 95% of them appeared once. Roughly 0.36% of the sample is held by the ten biggest clonotypes.

A note on this clone: Its antigen is currently not known. The record has no base qualities; no much larger clone is one base away.

Donors were healthy HIV-negative adults with no recently reported acute infections or vaccinations. Only Caucasian adults living in Nashville, Tennessee, USA were represented among the donors. Magnetic negative selection was used to enrich CD4+ T cells, after which naive cells were positively selected on CD45RA and the negative fraction became the memory subset. After blood collection by leukapheresis, PBMCs were isolated using Ficoll-Histopaque density gradient centrifugation and then cryopreserved in the vapor phase of liquid nitrogen. Purity and quantity of every magnetically sorted T cell population were checked by analytical flow cytometry. From each sorted fraction, genomic DNA was isolated and quantified by UV absorbance on a Nanodrop 2000c.

Sequencing input: naive CD4+ T cells from PBMCs. Taken with the paper, the label for cell subset or site translates to: CD45RA+ positively selected. The sequence joins TRBV27 to TRBJ2-7; the central 10 bases match TRBD1. The origin of this receptor is a man aged 18 to 29 in good health. Some clones in this sample may be carry-over from other donors' samples. The sequence in DNA is TGTGCCAGCAGTACCAATCCGGGACAGGGGTGGGTGCAGTACTTC. Its protein product is CASSTNPGQGWVQYF.